This T cell receptor (beta chain) comes out of a study of T cells after somatic rescue of genetic block. The CDR3 totals 16 residues. The V gene lost 1 base and the J gene lost 4 bases, with 11 bases spanning the gap. Germline assignment: CDR1 MGHDK and CDR2 SYGVNS. Data came from immunoSEQ multiplex PCR; TCRdb stores just in-frame clones and leaves some out. This table has nearly 10,000 clones, around two thirds appearing once. What was sequenced was peripheral blood mononuclear cells (PBMCs). The V and J genes are TRBV25-1 and TRBJ2-6; maybe TRBD2 (6 bases). This clonotype was obtained from a boy aged 5-17 years. The CDR3 nucleotides are TGTGCCAGCAGTGAATCTGGGAGGACCGGGGCCAACGTCCTGACTTTC. Translating gives CASSESGRTGANVLTF.